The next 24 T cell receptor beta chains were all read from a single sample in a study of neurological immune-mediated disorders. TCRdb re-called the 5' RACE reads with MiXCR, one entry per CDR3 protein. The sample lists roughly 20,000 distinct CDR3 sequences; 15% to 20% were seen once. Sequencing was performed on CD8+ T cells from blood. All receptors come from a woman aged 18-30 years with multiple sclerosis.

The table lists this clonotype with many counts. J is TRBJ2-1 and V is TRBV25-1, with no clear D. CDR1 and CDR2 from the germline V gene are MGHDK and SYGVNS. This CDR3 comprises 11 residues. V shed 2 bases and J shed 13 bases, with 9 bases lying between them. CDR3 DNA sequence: TGTGCCAGCAGTGAAATAGAAAAACAGTTCTTC. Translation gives CASSEIEKQFF.

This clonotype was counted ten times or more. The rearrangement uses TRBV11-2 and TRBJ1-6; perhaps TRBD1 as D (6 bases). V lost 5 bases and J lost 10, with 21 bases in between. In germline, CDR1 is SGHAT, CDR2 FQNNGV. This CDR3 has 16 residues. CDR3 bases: TGTGCCAGCAGCCGAACCCCGAACAGGGAGGAATCACCCCTCCACTTT. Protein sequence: CASSRTPNREESPLHF.

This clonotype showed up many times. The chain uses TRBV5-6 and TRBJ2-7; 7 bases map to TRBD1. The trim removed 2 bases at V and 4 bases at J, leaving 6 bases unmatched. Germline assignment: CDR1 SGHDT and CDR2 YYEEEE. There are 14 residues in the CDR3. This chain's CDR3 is CASSLWHRGYEQYV. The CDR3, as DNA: TGTGCCAGCAGCTTATGGCACAGGGGTTACGAGCAGTACGTC.

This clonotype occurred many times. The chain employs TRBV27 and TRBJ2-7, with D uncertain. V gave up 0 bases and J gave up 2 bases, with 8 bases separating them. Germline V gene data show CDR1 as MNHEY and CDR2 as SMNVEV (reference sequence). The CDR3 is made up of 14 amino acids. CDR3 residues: CASSLSFGTYEQYF. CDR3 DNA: TGTGCCAGCAGTTTATCGTTCGGAACCTACGAGCAGTACTTC.

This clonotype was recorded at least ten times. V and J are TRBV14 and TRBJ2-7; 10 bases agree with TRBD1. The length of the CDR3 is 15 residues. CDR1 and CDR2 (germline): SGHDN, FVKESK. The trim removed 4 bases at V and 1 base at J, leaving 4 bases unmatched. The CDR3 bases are TGTGCCAGCAGCCCCGGACAGGGGGGGTCCTACGAGCAGTACTTC. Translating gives CASSPGQGGSYEQYF.

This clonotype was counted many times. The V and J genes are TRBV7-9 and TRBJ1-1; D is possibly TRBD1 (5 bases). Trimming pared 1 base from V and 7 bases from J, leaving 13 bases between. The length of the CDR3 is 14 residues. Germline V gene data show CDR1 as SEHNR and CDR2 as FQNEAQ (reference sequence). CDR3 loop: CASSLERGFDEAFF. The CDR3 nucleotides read TGTGCCAGCAGCTTAGAACGGGGGTTCGATGAAGCTTTCTTT.

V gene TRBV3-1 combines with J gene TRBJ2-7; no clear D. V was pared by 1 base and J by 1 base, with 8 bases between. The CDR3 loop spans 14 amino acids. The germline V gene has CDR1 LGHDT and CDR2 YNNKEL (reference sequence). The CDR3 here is CASSQVDSSYEQYF. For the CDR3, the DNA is TGTGCCAGCAGCCAAGTGGATAGTTCCTACGAGCAGTACTTC.

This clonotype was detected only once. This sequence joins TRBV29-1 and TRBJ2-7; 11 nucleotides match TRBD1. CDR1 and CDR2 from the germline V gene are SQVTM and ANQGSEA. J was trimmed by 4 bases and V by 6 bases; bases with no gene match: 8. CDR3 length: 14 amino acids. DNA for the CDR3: TGCAGCGTCCTTCCCGGGACAGGGGGTTACGAGCAGTACTTC. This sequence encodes CSVLPGTGGYEQYF.

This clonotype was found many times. The CDR3 loop is CASRRIQWNTEAFF. The CDR3 DNA reads TGTGCCAGCAGGCGTATACAGTGGAACACTGAAGCTTTCTTT. The rearrangement joins TRBV7-2 to TRBJ1-1; no reliable D call. Trimming shortened V by 6 bases and J by 1 base, and 12 bases separated the two germline ends. Germline V gene data show CDR1 as SGHTA and CDR2 as FQGNSA. This CDR3 is built from 14 residues.

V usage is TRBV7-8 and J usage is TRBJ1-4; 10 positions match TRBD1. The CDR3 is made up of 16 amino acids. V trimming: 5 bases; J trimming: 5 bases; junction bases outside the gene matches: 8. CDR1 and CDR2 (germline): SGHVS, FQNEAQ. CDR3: CASSGQTGGLNEKLFF. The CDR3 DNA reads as TGTGCCAGCAGCGGACAGACAGGGGGCCTAAATGAAAAACTGTTTTTT.

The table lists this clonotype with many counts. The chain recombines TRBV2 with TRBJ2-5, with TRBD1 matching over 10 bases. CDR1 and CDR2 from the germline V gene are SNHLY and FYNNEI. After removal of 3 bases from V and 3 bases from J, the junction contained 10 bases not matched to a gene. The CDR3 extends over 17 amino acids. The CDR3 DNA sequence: TGTGCCAGCAGTGACACACCCGACAGGGGGCTCGAAGAGACCCAGTACTTC. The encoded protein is CASSDTPDRGLEETQYF.

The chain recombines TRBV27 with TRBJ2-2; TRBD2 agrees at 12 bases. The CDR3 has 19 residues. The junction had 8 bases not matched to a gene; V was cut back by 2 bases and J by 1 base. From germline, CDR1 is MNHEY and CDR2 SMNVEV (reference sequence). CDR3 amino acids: CASSLQGLAGRMNTGELFF. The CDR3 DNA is TGTGCCAGCAGTTTACAAGGACTAGCGGGGAGAATGAACACCGGGGAGCTGTTTTTT.

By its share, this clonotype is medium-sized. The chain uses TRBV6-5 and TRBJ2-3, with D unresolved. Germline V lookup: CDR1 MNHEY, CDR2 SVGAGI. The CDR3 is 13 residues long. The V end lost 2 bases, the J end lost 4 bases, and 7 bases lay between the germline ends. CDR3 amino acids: CASSYSSADTQYF. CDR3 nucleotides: TGTGCCAGCAGTTACAGTTCAGCAGATACGCAGTATTTT.

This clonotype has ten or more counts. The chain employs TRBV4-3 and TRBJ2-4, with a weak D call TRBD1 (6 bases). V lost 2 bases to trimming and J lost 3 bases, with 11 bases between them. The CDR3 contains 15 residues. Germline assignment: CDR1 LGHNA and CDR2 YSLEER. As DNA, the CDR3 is TGCGCCAGCAGCCAACACAGGGCTGGCAAAAACATTCAGTACTTC. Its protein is CASSQHRAGKNIQYF.

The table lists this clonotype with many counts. CDR3 nucleotides: TGTGCCAGCAGCTACGGACACGACACTGAAGCTTTCTTT. Translation gives CASSYGHDTEAFF. This chain links TRBV9 with TRBJ1-1; D may be TRBD1 (5 bases). CDR1 SGDLS and CDR2 YYNGEE come from the germline V gene. This CDR3 contains 13 residues. V lost 4 bases and J 3 bases, leaving 10 bases between the germline ends.

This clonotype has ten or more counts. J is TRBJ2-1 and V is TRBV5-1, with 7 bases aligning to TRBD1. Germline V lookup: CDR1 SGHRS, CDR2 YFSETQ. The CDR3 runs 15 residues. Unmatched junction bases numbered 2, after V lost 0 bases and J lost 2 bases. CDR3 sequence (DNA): TGCGCCAGCAGCTTGGTGACAGGGACCTACAATGAGCAGTTCTTC. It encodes CASSLVTGTYNEQFF.

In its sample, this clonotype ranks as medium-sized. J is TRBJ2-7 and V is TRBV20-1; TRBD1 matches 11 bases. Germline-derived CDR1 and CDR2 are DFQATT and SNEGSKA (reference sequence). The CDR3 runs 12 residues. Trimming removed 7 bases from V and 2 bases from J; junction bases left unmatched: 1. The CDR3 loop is CSGGQGAYEQYF. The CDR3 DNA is TGCAGTGGGGGACAGGGGGCCTACGAGCAGTACTTC.

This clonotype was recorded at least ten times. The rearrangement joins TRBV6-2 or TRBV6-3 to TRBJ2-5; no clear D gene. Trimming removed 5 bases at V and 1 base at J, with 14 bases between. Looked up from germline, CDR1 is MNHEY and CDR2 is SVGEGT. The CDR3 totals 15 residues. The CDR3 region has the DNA TGTGCCAGCAGTCCCCTAACGGAGATCCAAGAGACCCAGTACTTC. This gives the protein CASSPLTEIQETQYF.

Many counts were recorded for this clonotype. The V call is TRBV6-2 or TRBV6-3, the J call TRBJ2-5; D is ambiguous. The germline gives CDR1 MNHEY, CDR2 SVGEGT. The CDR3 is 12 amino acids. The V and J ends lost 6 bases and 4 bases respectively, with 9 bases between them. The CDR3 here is CASSINRETQYF. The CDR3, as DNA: TGTGCCAGCAGCATCAATAGAGAGACCCAGTACTTC.

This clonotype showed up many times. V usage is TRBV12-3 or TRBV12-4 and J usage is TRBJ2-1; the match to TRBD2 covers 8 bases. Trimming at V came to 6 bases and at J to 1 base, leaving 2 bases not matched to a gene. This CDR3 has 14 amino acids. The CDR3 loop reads CASRGLDSYNEQFF. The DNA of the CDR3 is TGTGCCAGCAGGGGACTAGATTCCTACAATGAGCAGTTCTTC.

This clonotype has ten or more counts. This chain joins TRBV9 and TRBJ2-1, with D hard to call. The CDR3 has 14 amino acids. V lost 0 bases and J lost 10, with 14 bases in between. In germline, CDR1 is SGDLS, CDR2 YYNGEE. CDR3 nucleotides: TGTGCCAGCAGCGTAGCCACAACCTTCAGCGAGCAGTTCTTC. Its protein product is CASSVATTFSEQFF. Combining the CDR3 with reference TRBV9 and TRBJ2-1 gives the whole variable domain DSGVTQTPKHLITATGQRVTLRCSPRSGDLSVYWYQQSLDQGLQFLIQYYNGEERAKGNILERFSAQQFPDLHSELNLSSLELGDSALYFCASSVATTFSEQFFGPGTRLTVL.

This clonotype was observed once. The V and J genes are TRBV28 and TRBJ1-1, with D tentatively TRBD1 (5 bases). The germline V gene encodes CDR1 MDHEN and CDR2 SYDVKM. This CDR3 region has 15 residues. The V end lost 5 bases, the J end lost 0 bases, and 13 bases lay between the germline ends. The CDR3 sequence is CASSRVGGLNTEAFF. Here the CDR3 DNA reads TGTGCCAGCAGTCGGGTGGGGGGGTTGAACACTGAAGCTTTCTTT.

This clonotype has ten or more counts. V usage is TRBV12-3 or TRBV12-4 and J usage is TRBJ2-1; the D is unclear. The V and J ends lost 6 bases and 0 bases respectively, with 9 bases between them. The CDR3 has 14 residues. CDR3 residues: CASSASGSYNEQFF. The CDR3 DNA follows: TGTGCCAGCAGCGCCAGTGGCTCCTACAATGAGCAGTTCTTC.

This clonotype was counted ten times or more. In DNA form, the CDR3 reads TGTGCCAGCAGCGAATTCACTAGCGGGAGTCGCGGTGAGCAGTTCTTC. Amino acids: CASSEFTSGSRGEQFF. V is TRBV7-8 and J is TRBJ2-1, with TRBD2 matching over 11 bases. The germline V gene has CDR1 SGHVS and CDR2 FQNEAQ. The CDR3 spans 16 residues. V trimming: 5 bases; J trimming: 9 bases; junction bases outside the gene matches: 12.